The source of this TCR beta chain is a study of vaccination and CD4 T cells after COVID-19. This CDR3 spans 14 amino acids. Trimming shortened V by 0 bases and J by 0 bases, and 6 bases separated the two germline ends. Germline CDR1 and CDR2: SGHRS and YFSETQ. Sequenced with the Oncomine TCR Beta short-read assay was DNA taken from cultured CD4+ T cells. In TCRdb, the PCR reads were re-called with MiXCR into one record per CDR3 protein. The table records 4,500 to 6,000 distinct CDR3 sequences, around 43% of them present only once. Sample treatment: approximately 10-day PBMC culture with coronavirus spike peptide pools or control peptides (ViraFEST assay). Investigators obtained the unexposed donor's CD4+ T cells before the COVID-19 pandemic (2011-2018). This clonotype is large by share. Its antigen remains unidentified.

The sequenced sample was CD4+ T cells from blood, cultured in vitro. This sequence originates from a human donor in good health. The chain carries TRBV5-1 and TRBJ1-1; D is ambiguous. This CDR3 reads CASSLDSMNTEAFF. The CDR3 DNA is TGCGCCAGCAGCTTGGACAGCATGAACACTGAAGCTTTCTTT. Filled out from reference TRBV5-1 and TRBJ1-1, the complete variable domain reads KAGVTQTPRYLIKTRGQQVTLSCSPISGHRSVSWYQQTPGQGLQFLFEYFSETQRNKGNFPGRFSGRQFSNSRSEMNVSTLELGDSALYLCASSLDSMNTEAFFGQGTRLTVV.